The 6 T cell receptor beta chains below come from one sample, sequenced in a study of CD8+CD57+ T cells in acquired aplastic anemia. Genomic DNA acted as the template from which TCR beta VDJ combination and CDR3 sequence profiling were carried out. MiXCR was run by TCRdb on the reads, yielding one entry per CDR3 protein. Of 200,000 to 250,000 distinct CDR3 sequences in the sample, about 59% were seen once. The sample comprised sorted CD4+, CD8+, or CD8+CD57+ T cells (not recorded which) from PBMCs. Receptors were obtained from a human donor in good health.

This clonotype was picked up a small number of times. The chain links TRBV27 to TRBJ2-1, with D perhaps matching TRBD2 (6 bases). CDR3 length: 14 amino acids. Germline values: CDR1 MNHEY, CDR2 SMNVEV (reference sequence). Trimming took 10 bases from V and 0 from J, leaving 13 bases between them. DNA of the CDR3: TGTGCCACCTCTCGGGGGAGCTCCTACAATGAGCAGTTCTTC. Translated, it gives CATSRGSSYNEQFF.

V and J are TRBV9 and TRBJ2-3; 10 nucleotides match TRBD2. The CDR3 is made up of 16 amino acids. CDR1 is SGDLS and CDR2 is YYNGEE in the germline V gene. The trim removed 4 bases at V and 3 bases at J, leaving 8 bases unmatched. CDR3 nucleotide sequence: TGTGCCAGCAGCATTAGCGGGGGGCAAGGTACAGATACGCAGTATTTT. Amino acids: CASSISGGQGTDTQYF.

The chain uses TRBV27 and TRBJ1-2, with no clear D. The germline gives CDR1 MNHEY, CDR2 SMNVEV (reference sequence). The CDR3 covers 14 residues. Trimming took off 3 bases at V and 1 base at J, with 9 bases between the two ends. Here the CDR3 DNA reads TGTGCCAGCAGTTTGGGCCGAGGTAACTATGGCTACACCTTC. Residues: CASSLGRGNYGYTF.

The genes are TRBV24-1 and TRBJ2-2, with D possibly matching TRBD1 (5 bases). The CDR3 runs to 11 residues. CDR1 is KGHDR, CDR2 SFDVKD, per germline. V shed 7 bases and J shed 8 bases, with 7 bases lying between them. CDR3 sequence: CATSRTGELFF. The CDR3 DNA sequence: TGTGCCACCAGCAGGACAGGGGAGCTGTTTTTT.

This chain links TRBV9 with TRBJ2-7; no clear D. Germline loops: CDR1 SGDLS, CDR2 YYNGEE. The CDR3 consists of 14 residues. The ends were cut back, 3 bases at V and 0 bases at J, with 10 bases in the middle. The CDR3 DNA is TGTGCCAGCAGCGCCAGCGCCTACTCCTACGAGCAGTACTTC. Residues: CASSASAYSYEQYF.

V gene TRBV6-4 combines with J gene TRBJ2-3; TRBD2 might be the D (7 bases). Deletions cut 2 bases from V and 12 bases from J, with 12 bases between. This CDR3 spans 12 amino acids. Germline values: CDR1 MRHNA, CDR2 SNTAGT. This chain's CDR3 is CASSDGGATQYF. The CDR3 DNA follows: TGTGCCAGCAGTGACGGGGGGGCTACACAGTATTTT.